This TCR beta chain was profiled in a study of blood T cells in healthy people across ages. Study-level background: In model experiments, template switching was able to capture about one barcoded beta molecule for every two T cells that were present.

In the case of this clonotype: Antigen unknown.

V was clipped by 5 bases and J by 4 bases; unmatched bases: 8. From germline, CDR1 is LGHNA and CDR2 YSLEER. The CDR3 has 15 amino acids. Per sample, no less than 5.5 micrograms of total RNA were extracted. Findings and caveats of the study: The study regarded diversity estimates from one million T cells as underestimates. Older age coincided with a roughly linear decline in TCR beta diversity per million T cells.

It was with a sample-barcoded 5' primer and a J-beta primer mix that a second PCR of roughly 6 to 12 cycles was run. TCRdb ran MiXCR on the 5' RACE reads and lists one entry per CDR3 protein. The repertoire holds about 1.4 million distinct CDR3 sequences, with roughly 64% as singletons. The chain employs TRBV4-3 and TRBJ2-5, with TRBD1 identical over 9 bases. The specimen was blood. The sequence came from a man between 18 and 35 years old in good health. CDR3 nucleotide sequence: TGCGCCAGCAGCTCTAACAGGGGGCCTGGAGAGACCCAGTACTTC. Its translation: CASSSNRGPGETQYF.